What follows are 5 T cell receptor beta chains derived from one specimen sequenced in a study of beta chain features in type 1 diabetes. TCRB transcripts that were expressed got sequenced, as all of the isolated RNA had been reverse transcribed. Sequencing used immunoSEQ multiplex PCR; TCRdb keeps in-frame clones, though not all of them. The table has 120,000 to 150,000 clones, less than 9% seen once. The specimen sequenced was central memory CD4+ T cells from blood. These TCRs come from a woman in her twenties or thirties in good health.

The V gene is TRBV5-6, the J gene TRBJ1-4; D remains unclear. The CDR3 is 13 amino acids. V lost 4 bases to trimming and J lost 8 bases, with 12 bases between them. The V gene's germline CDR1 is SGHDT and CDR2 YYEEEE. In DNA, the CDR3 is TGTGCCAGCAGCCCAGGATATGGGGAAAAACTGTTTTTT. It translates to CASSPGYGEKLFF.

This clone occurred many times. This chain uses TRBV30 with TRBJ1-5, with D hard to call. The CDR3 runs 13 residues. Per the germline V gene, CDR1 is GTSNPN and CDR2 is SVGIG (reference sequence). Trimming cost V 1 base and J 9 bases, with 13 bases left between them. The chain's CDR3 is CAWSAEGLGPQHF. In DNA, the CDR3 is TGTGCCTGGAGTGCGGAGGGCCTTGGGCCCCAGCATTTT.

This clone was picked up many times. The rearrangement uses TRBV7-3 and TRBJ2-1; TRBD2 matches at 11 bases. Germline V gives CDR1 SGHTA, CDR2 FQGTGA. The trim removed 5 bases at V and 9 bases at J, leaving 9 bases unmatched. CDR3 length: 15 residues. The CDR3 reads CASSPSSLAGGEQFF. The CDR3 bases are TGTGCCAGCAGCCCCTCTTCCCTAGCGGGGGGTGAGCAGTTCTTC.

This clone turned up a few times. V and J are TRBV11-3 and TRBJ2-5; the D gene is possibly TRBD2 (6 bases). This CDR3 has 15 residues. Trimming removed 3 bases at V and 5 bases at J, with 16 bases between. Per the germline V gene, CDR1 is SGHNT and CDR2 is YENEEA. In nucleotides, the CDR3 is TGTGCCAGCAGCTTTAGTCGACTAGGGTGGGAGACCCAGTACTTC. Translated, it gives CASSFSRLGWETQYF.

The table lists this clone with a few counts. The V call is TRBV5-1, the J call TRBJ2-2; D may be TRBD2 (6 bases). The CDR3 length is 17 residues. V was clipped by 0 bases and J by 2 bases, with 14 bases between them. Germline CDR1 and CDR2: SGHRS and YFSETQ. As DNA, the CDR3 is TGCGCCAGCAGCTTGGAGTCCGGGACTCATAACACCGGGGAGCTGTTTTTT. Translation gives CASSLESGTHNTGELFF.